This T cell receptor beta chain is from a study of T cells in Graves' hyperthyroidism and ophthalmopathy. This clonotype was seen a few times. Diagnosing involved the use of clinical symptoms, serum thyroxine and TRAb, thyroid ultrasound and orbital computed tomography. Amplified TCR beta CDR3 regions came from RNA transcripts. HTBI primers were used for first-round RT-PCR of the TCR CDR3. TCRdb processed the multiplex PCR reads anew with MiXCR; each CDR3 protein has one entry. This sample has about 600,000 distinct CDR3 sequences; about 14% occur once, and the top ten carry around 13%. The clonotype was recovered from a woman aged 50 to 60 with Graves' ophthalmopathy. Source material: blood.

CDR3 coding DNA: TGTGCCAGCAGCGTAGCGGCAGGGACTAGGGACTCCCGGGAGCAGTTCTTC. Protein product: CASSVAAGTRDSREQFF. The V and J genes are TRBV9 and TRBJ2-1; TRBD2 matches at 8 bases. The CDR3 has 17 residues. Germline values: CDR1 SGDLS, CDR2 YYNGEE. With 0 bases clipped from V and 10 bases from J, the junction kept 15 bases outside the gene matches.